Following are 22 T cell receptor beta chains from one sample sequenced in a study of cytomegalovirus exposure and HLA in healthy donors. The PCR was carried out with 60 Vbeta primers and 13 Jbeta primers. The protocol was immunoSEQ multiplex PCR, while the TCRdb copy is restricted to in-frame clones and leaves out a portion. Among around 130,000 clones listed, around 70% were seen once. Material: PBMCs. These TCRs come from a woman aged 55-70 years in good health and CMV-seropositive.

The chain employs TRBV28 and TRBJ2-5, with TRBD2 identical over 8 bases. There are 14 residues in the CDR3. Trimming at V came to 4 bases and at J to 3 bases, leaving 4 bases not matched to a gene. Per germline, CDR1 MDHEN and CDR2 SYDVKM. The CDR3 DNA reads as TGTGCCAGCAGTTCCGGGGGGGCGGAAGAGACCCAGTACTTC. Its translation: CASSSGGAEETQYF.

This clone was seen a handful of times. The chain uses TRBV7-9 and TRBJ1-5; tentative D call: TRBD1 (5 bases). The ends were cut back, 3 bases at V and 7 bases at J, with 13 bases in the middle. The CDR3 consists of 14 residues. The germline V gene has CDR1 SEHNR and CDR2 FQNEAQ (reference sequence). The CDR3 spells CASSLGGEFQPQHF. In DNA, the CDR3 is TGTGCCAGCAGCTTGGGGGGGGAATTCCAGCCCCAGCATTTT.

This clone occurred a few times. This chain joins TRBV9 and TRBJ2-5; 7 nucleotides line up with TRBD2. The CDR3 consists of 15 residues. Germline CDR1 reads SGDLS; CDR2 reads YYNGEE. Trimming at V came to 0 bases and at J to 5 bases, leaving 7 bases not matched to a gene. CDR3 nucleotides: TGTGCCAGCAGCGTAGACTCGGGGAGGGGTGAGACCCAGTACTTC. It translates to CASSVDSGRGETQYF.

The chain carries TRBV19 and TRBJ1-2; 8 bases are a match to TRBD1. The CDR3 consists of 18 residues. V lost 5 bases to trimming and J lost 0 bases; unmatched junction nucleotides: 14. The germline V gene has CDR1 LNHDA and CDR2 SQIVND (reference sequence). The CDR3 protein is CASSPTPRTGITNYGYTF. For the CDR3, the DNA is TGTGCCAGTAGTCCCACCCCACGGACAGGGATAACTAACTATGGCTACACCTTC. Combining the CDR3 with reference TRBV19 and TRBJ1-2 gives the whole variable domain DGGITQSPKYLFRKEGQNVTLSCEQNLNHDAMYWYRQDPGQGLRLIYYSQIVNDFQKGDIAEGYSVSREKKESFPLTVTSAQKNPTAFYLCASSPTPRTGITNYGYTFGSGTRLTVV.

The chain links TRBV19 to TRBJ1-3; 7 nucleotides align to TRBD1. Germline V gene sequence: CDR1 LNHDA, CDR2 SQIVND (reference sequence). The CDR3 spans 15 residues. The V and J ends lost 5 bases and 4 bases, in that order; junction bases with no gene match: 8. The CDR3 reads CASSSTGVSGNTIYF. As DNA, the CDR3 is TGTGCCAGTAGTTCAACAGGGGTTTCAGGAAACACCATATATTTT.

A few counts support this clone. The chain joins TRBV7-9 to TRBJ1-3, with D uncertain. CDR3 length equals 14 residues. Germline V lookup: CDR1 SEHNR, CDR2 FQNEAQ (reference sequence). Trimming pared 5 bases from V and 4 bases from J, leaving 12 bases between. Here the CDR3 DNA reads TGTGCCAGCAGCCCCCCAGGTTGGGGAAACACCATATATTTT. This encodes CASSPPGWGNTIYF.

V gene TRBV6-1 combines with J gene TRBJ1-5, with D uncertain. In germline, CDR1 is MNHNS, CDR2 SASEGT. V lost 2 bases and J 0 bases, leaving 11 bases between the germline ends. CDR3 length equals 16 residues. DNA for the CDR3: TGTGCCAGCAGTGAAACACGTATTTTTAGCAATCAGCCCCAGCATTTT. Protein sequence: CASSETRIFSNQPQHF.

V and J are TRBV6-5 and TRBJ2-7; D might be TRBD2 (7 bases). CDR1 and CDR2 (germline): MNHEY, SVGAGI. The CDR3 sequence is 12 residues long. Trimming stripped 7 bases from V and 5 bases from J, with 12 bases between. CDR3 protein: CASTNGGHEQYF. CDR3 nucleotide sequence: TGTGCCAGCACAAACGGGGGGCACGAGCAGTACTTC.

V gene TRBV7-9 combines with J gene TRBJ2-7; 7 bases agree with TRBD1. From germline, CDR1 is SEHNR and CDR2 FQNEAQ (reference sequence). The CDR3 extends over 15 amino acids. V lost 5 bases to trimming and J lost 0 bases; unmatched junction nucleotides: 7. CDR3 residues: CASSAPGTASYEQYF. As DNA, the CDR3 is TGTGCCAGCAGCGCCCCCGGGACAGCCTCCTACGAGCAGTACTTC.

J is TRBJ2-1 and V is TRBV6-4, with D tentatively TRBD2 (6 bases). This CDR3 comprises 14 residues. CDR1 and CDR2 (germline): MRHNA, SNTAGT. Trimming left V 1 base short and J 8 bases short, with 12 bases between. CDR3 residues: CASSDWGGGDEQFF. The CDR3 coding sequence is TGTGCCAGCAGTGACTGGGGAGGCGGCGATGAGCAGTTCTTC.

For the CDR3, the DNA is TGTGCCAGTAGTATGGGAGCTGGGGCCAACGTCCTGACTTTC. It specifies CASSMGAGANVLTF. The V call is TRBV19, the J call TRBJ2-6; weak D call: TRBD2 (5 bases). The germline CDR1 and CDR2 sequences are LNHDA and SQIVND (reference sequence). Trimming took 3 bases from V and 2 from J, leaving 5 bases between them. This CDR3 spans 14 amino acids. The variable domain in full, completed from reference TRBV19 and TRBJ2-6, reads DGGITQSPKYLFRKEGQNVTLSCEQNLNHDAMYWYRQDPGQGLRLIYYSQIVNDFQKGDIAEGYSVSREKKESFPLTVTSAQKNPTAFYLCASSMGAGANVLTFGAGSRLTVL.

J is TRBJ1-2 and V is TRBV7-3; D perhaps matches TRBD1 (5 bases). CDR3 size: 14 residues. V gave up 10 bases and J gave up 2 bases, with 17 bases separating them. Germline loops: CDR1 SGHTA, CDR2 FQGTGA. This CDR3 is CAITGGGQNYGYTF. CDR3 sequence (DNA): TGTGCCATCACTGGGGGAGGACAAAACTATGGCTACACCTTC.

V is TRBV7-3 and J is TRBJ1-5, with no clear D. The V end lost 6 bases, the J end lost 4 bases, and 10 bases lay between the germline ends. CDR1 and CDR2 (germline): SGHTA, FQGTGA. The CDR3 runs 13 residues. The CDR3 loop is CASSFSVNQPQHF. In nucleotides, the CDR3 is TGTGCCAGCAGTTTCAGCGTAAATCAGCCCCAGCATTTT.

In this sample, this clone turned up once. The rearrangement joins TRBV7-9 to TRBJ2-5; TRBD1 aligns across 8 bases. The CDR3 loop spans 15 amino acids. V lost 6 bases, J lost 5 bases, and 11 bases stayed unmatched. The germline CDR1 and CDR2 sequences are SEHNR and FQNEAQ (reference sequence). The CDR3, as DNA: TGTGCCAGCAGTTATTACGGACAGGGAGGTGAGACCCAGTACTTC. This sequence encodes CASSYYGQGGETQYF.

The genes are TRBV15 and TRBJ2-7; possibly TRBD1 for D (5 bases). V was pared by 8 bases and J by 6 bases, with 14 bases between. CDR1 LNHNV and CDR2 YYDKDF come from the germline V gene (reference sequence). This CDR3 comprises 12 residues. In DNA form, the CDR3 reads TGTGCCACCGGGGCTATCGCATCCGAGCAGTACTTC. Amino acid sequence: CATGAIASEQYF.

This clone has a single count. The J gene is TRBJ2-5, the V gene TRBV6-5; the D is unclear. The J call may be incorrect, as the DNA end agrees better with TRBJ2-7. Germline V gives CDR1 MNHEY, CDR2 SVGAGI. The CDR3 loop spans 16 amino acids. This chain's CDR3 is CASSYNVEAGDYEQYF. The CDR3 DNA follows: TGTGCCAGCAGTTACAACGTGGAAGCAGGAGACTACGAGCAGTACTTC.

As concerns this clone: The junction departs from the called germline gene at one end, perhaps through a read error. The CDR3 reads CSSSRDQGGTEAFF. The CDR3 DNA reads as TGTTCCAGCAGCCGAGACCAGGGCGGCACTGAAGCTTTCTTT. The chain has TRBV7-9 and TRBJ1-1, with a weak D call TRBD1 (5 bases). From germline, CDR1 is SEHNR and CDR2 FQNEAQ (reference sequence). The CDR3 loop spans 14 amino acids.

As DNA, the CDR3 is TGTGCCAGCAGTTCCGAACCCGGGACAGGGGACCAGCCCCAGCATTTT. It specifies CASSSEPGTGDQPQHF. The rearrangement links TRBV6-5 to TRBJ1-5; 10 positions agree with TRBD1. From germline, CDR1 is MNHEY and CDR2 SVGAGI. Trimming took 4 bases from V and 7 from J; bases not matched to a gene: 10. The CDR3 runs to 16 residues.

A single count supports this clone. The V call is TRBV11-2, the J call TRBJ1-1, with unresolved D. The ends were cut back, 0 bases at V and 3 bases at J, with 11 bases in the middle. Per the germline V gene, CDR1 is SGHAT and CDR2 is FQNNGV. The CDR3 is 15 residues long. CDR3 sequence reads: CASSLDFSSDTEAFF. CDR3 bases: TGTGCCAGCAGCTTAGATTTTAGCTCTGACACTGAAGCTTTCTTT.

The chain joins TRBV2 to TRBJ1-2, with D perhaps matching TRBD1 (6 bases). The V gene lost 9 bases and the J gene lost 5 bases, with 25 bases spanning the gap. The CDR3 loop spans 16 amino acids. Germline V lookup: CDR1 SNHLY, CDR2 FYNNEI. The CDR3 reads CAREGEGAGVFYGYTF. CDR3 nucleotide sequence: TGTGCCAGAGAAGGGGAGGGAGCAGGGGTTTTTTATGGCTACACCTTC.

The chain joins TRBV7-9 to TRBJ2-5; 12 bases agree with TRBD1. Germline CDR1 is SEHNR and CDR2 is FQNEAQ (reference sequence). There are 16 residues in the CDR3. V was clipped by 0 bases and J by 4 bases; unmatched bases: 3. CDR3 loop: CASSLAGTGGRETQYF. As DNA, the CDR3 is TGTGCCAGCAGCTTAGCCGGGACAGGGGGCAGAGAGACCCAGTACTTC.

The chain joins TRBV9 to TRBJ2-7, with 13 positions matching TRBD2. V was pared by 3 bases and J by 8 bases, with 5 bases of the junction left unmatched. CDR1 is SGDLS and CDR2 is YYNGEE in the germline V gene. This CDR3 comprises 14 residues. CDR3 in amino acids: CASSGGLAGVKQYF. DNA of the CDR3: TGTGCCAGCAGCGGCGGACTAGCGGGGGTGAAGCAGTACTTC.